The source of this T cell receptor (beta chain) is a study of identical twins listed by TCRdb under 2016. Study-level background: To test whether fetal clonotypes persist, this study deep-sequenced TCR alpha and beta repertoires from monozygotic twins, from unrelated adults of various ages, and from cord blood. Replicate twin experiments were performed at different times using different library preparation protocols to rule out contamination. What the work shows at the level of the full study, not this receptor alone: Conclusions relied on cross-sectional statistical analysis, since the same donors could not be followed over many years. The excess sharing between twins in beta out-of-frame sequences was weaker because fewer shared sequences reduced the signal-to-noise ratio. Compared with coincidental sharing between unrelated individuals, an excess of low generation-probability sequences was observed among out-of-frame TCR alpha sequences shared between twins. Invariant T cells such as MAIT and iNKT could partly confound zero-insertion analyses, though diverse VJ usage argued against this for most clonotypes. Abundant cord blood beta clonotypes had fewer insertions, young adult naive repertoires showed a similar but weaker trend, and memory repertoires showed no such trend. In monozygotic twins, out-of-frame TCR alpha sharing was systematically underestimated by recombination models, although the models agreed with sharing between unrelated individuals.

Worth noting for this clonotype: Its binding antigen is unknown. No quality values exist for individual bases; no much larger clone is one base distant.

Library construction relied on 5' RACE. The run used an Illumina HiSeq 2000. Template switching introduced a universal primer binding site; the final cDNA contained a unique molecular identifier, enabling accurate counting of TCR cDNA molecules. First-strand cDNA for TCR alpha and beta chains was synthesized from specific primers in the conserved constant-segment region. To control for contamination, every cDNA library carried two barcodes: a SMART-Mk sample barcode plus Illumina barcodes. TruSeq adapter sequences and Illumina sample barcodes were added in two successive PCR steps. The TCR alpha and beta cDNA libraries were sequenced on the Illumina HiSeq platform using custom primers. Processing in the source paper ran as follows. Raw reads were processed with MiGEC to extract unique molecular identifiers, and MiXCR was used to determine CDR3 positions. Recombination models were inferred per individual with the repgenHMM and IGoR tools using an EM algorithm. The analysis of shared clonotypes was done with the tcR package in R, with sharing normalized by the product of cloneset sizes. Out-of-frame nonproductive sequences were analyzed to study raw recombination free of thymic and clonal selection effects. TCRdb took the public reads, trimmed them with fastp at Q25, ran MiXCR for clone calling and kept in-frame beta chains. For every CDR3 protein sequence, its rows merge into one entry that carries the most common genes and DNA. The V and J calls and clone size come from TCRdb's table, not from the authors' own analysis. This sample lists fewer than 900,000 distinct CDR3 sequences; over 20% were detected once. 4% to 4.5% of the sample is taken by the ten largest.

Only healthy Caucasian donors were included. The twin cohort consisted of three pairs of female monozygotic twins, all aged roughly 18 to 30 years. Peripheral blood mononuclear cells were the source from which RNA for the TCR libraries was isolated. Looking up the germline V gene (reference sequence) yields CDR1 LNHDA and CDR2 SQIVND. The trim is 7 bases for V and 2 bases for J, with a gap of 12 bases between the germline ends. Including cysteine and phenylalanine, the CDR3 has 14 amino acids. The kept DNA is CDR3 alone, 42 bases in frame from the first base. This same sample was also taken into another study, of T cells expressing NK-cell markers. As the second paper documents: In sorted CD3+CD56+NKG2C+, CD3+CD56+NKG2C- and CD3+CD56-NKG2C+ T-cell subsets from several donors, TCR beta-chain repertoires were profiled. Of the eight sequenced donors, seven were found to be HCMV-seropositive and one was found to be HCMV-seronegative. To restrict sorting to alphabetaTCR-expressing T cells, an anti-gammadeltaTCR antibody was added in several experiments. In roughly 6 donors, the dominant CD3+CD56+NKG2C+ clonotypes were found to rank among the top 10 CD8+ clonotypes and to make up roughly 1.0-7.0% of CD8+ T cells. Those dominant clonotypes were again the most abundant among CD3+CD56-NKG2C+ cells in several donors, at roughly 25-60.1%. Whether the expanded NKG2C-expressing T cell clones were specific for HCMV antigens remained unclear. All eight donors whose samples were sequenced were randomly selected healthy volunteers, three of them men and five women. To determine HCMV serostatus, a commercial ELISA kit was used to detect HCMV-specific IgG in serum. Bulk peripheral blood T-cell repertoires were additionally sequenced from unsorted PBMC for several donors. MIGEC was used to demultiplex reads and group reads by UMI, and MiTCR was used to assemble and quantify clonotypes. To remove erroneous sequences, TCR cDNA sequences were retained only when supported by two or more reads. The tcR package was used for downstream repertoire analysis, and clonotypes were matched across fractions by CDR3 nucleotide sequence plus V segment. VDJmatch was used to annotate antigen specificity against VDJdb, with one amino acid substitution in CDR3 allowed.

The sequence came from a young woman in good health. The chain was built from TRBV19 and TRBJ2-1; the D match is possibly TRBD1 or TRBD2, with 5 bases aligned in each. Sequenced sample: PBMCs. In nucleotide form, the sequence is TGTGCCAGTAAGGGGATAGCGCCCTACAATGAGCAGTTCTTC. Protein translation: CASKGIAPYNEQFF.